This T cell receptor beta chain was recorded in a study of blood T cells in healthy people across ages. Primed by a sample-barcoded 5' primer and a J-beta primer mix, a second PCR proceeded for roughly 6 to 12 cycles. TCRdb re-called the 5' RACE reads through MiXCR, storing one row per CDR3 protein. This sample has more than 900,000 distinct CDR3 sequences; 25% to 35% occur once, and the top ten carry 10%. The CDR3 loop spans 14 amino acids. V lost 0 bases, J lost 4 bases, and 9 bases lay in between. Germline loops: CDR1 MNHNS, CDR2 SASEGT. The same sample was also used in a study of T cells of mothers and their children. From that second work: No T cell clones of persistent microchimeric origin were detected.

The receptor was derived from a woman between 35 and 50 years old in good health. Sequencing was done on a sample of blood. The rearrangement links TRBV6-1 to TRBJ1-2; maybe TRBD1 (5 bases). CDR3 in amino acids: CASSEAFRAYGYTF. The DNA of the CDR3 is TGTGCCAGCAGTGAAGCGTTCAGGGCCTATGGCTACACCTTC.